One sample yielded the 18 T cell receptor beta chains listed below, sequenced in a study of shared clonotypes between healthy human individuals (dated by TCRdb to 2020 to 2021). Library creation used the immunoSEQ multiplex PCR assay. Sourced from immuneACCESS, this table was stored by TCRdb with only in-frame sequences that have V and J called. A share of the clones is absent; for the studies checked, an unresolved V gene accounts for under half, and the remainder has no known explanation. Counted in this sample were some 2.3 million clones; approximately 93% of them appeared once. The leading ten clones occupy about 0.39% of the sample. Sequenced sample: naive CD4+ T cells from PBMCs. The cell subset or site label corresponds to: CD45RA+ positively selected. The receptors were sampled from a man aged 18 to 29 in good health. Some clones in this sample may be carry-over from other donors' samples.

Turning to this clone: At the DNA level, this CDR3 is encoded by other sequences in the same sample as well. This chain uses TRBV15 with TRBJ2-7; D gene unclear. CDR3 length: 12 amino acids. Trimming cost V 0 bases and J 7 bases, with 7 bases left between them. Germline loops: CDR1 LNHNV, CDR2 YYDKDF (reference sequence). The CDR3, as DNA: TGTGCCACCAGCAGAGATTTGAGGGAGCAGTACTTC. Its translation is CATSRDLREQYF.

The V and J genes are TRBV6-1 and TRBJ1-5; D ambiguous. The CDR3 extends over 13 amino acids. V was cut by 4 bases and J by 6 bases, with 10 bases left in between. Looked up from germline, CDR1 is MNHNS and CDR2 is SASEGT. In DNA form, the CDR3 reads TGTGCCAGCAGTGGGACCGACCCTCAGCCCCAGCATTTT. Translated: CASSGTDPQPQHF.

This rearrangement joins TRBV7-9 to TRBJ1-2; TRBD1 aligns across 7 bases. The CDR3 has 15 residues. CDR1 and CDR2 from the germline V gene are SEHNR and FQNEAQ (reference sequence). Trimming at V came to 5 bases and at J to 5 bases, leaving 11 bases not matched to a gene. CDR3 region: CASSPIGGRGYGYTF. DNA for the CDR3: TGTGCCAGCAGCCCGATAGGGGGCCGGGGGTATGGCTACACCTTC.

The V gene is TRBV27, the J gene TRBJ2-7; 7 bases match TRBD1. The CDR3 loop spans 16 amino acids. Germline loops: CDR1 MNHEY, CDR2 SMNVEV (reference sequence). Losses at the gene ends were 6 bases for V and 0 bases for J; bases not matched to a gene: 11. The CDR3 reads CASSTYTGTDSYEQYF. CDR3 sequence (DNA): TGTGCCAGCAGCACATATACCGGGACAGACTCCTACGAGCAGTACTTC.

Concerning this clone itself: This specimen includes other DNA sequences encoding the same CDR3. V and J are TRBV7-2 and TRBJ2-5, with 8 positions matching TRBD1. The CDR3 runs 13 residues. Trimming cost V 5 bases and J 4 bases; bases outside gene matches: 3. Germline CDR1 is SGHTA and CDR2 is FQGNSA. The CDR3 coding sequence is TGTGCCAGCAGCCTCGGACAGGGAGAGACCCAGTACTTC. Residues: CASSLGQGETQYF. The full variable domain, rest sourced from reference TRBV7-2 and TRBJ2-5, is GAGVSQSPSNKVTEKGKDVELRCDPISGHTALYWYRQSLGQGLEFLIYFQGNSAPDKSGLPSDRFSAERTGGSVSTLTIQRTQQEDSAVYLCASSLGQGETQYFGPGTRLLVL.

Points on this clone: This sample also contains other DNA sequences that code for the same CDR3. The chain joins TRBV7-2 to TRBJ2-1; D is uncertain. This CDR3 contains 13 residues. Germline V gene data show CDR1 as SGHTA and CDR2 as FQGNSA. V lost 5 bases, J lost 2 bases, and 7 bases lay in between. The CDR3 sequence: CASSPTTYNEQFF. The CDR3 region has the DNA TGTGCCAGCAGCCCGACCACCTACAATGAGCAGTTCTTC.

V gene TRBV6-1 combines with J gene TRBJ1-2; 8 bases agree with TRBD1. Unmatched junction bases numbered 13, after V lost 3 bases and J lost 7 bases. The CDR3 covers 16 residues. Looked up from germline, CDR1 is MNHNS and CDR2 is SASEGT. CDR3 loop: CASSDLWTGTASGYTF. DNA of the CDR3: TGTGCCAGCAGTGACCTTTGGACAGGGACAGCGTCTGGCTACACCTTC.

This clone showed up just once. CDR3 nucleotides: TGTGCCAGCAGGGCCTATTCGAGTGAGCAGTTCTTC. This sequence encodes CASRAYSSEQFF. The rearrangement joins TRBV27 to TRBJ2-1; D remains unclear. CDR3 length: 12 amino acids. Trimming removed 6 bases at V and 9 bases at J, with 12 bases between. The germline V gene encodes CDR1 MNHEY and CDR2 SMNVEV (reference sequence).

This clone was detected a few times. This rearrangement joins TRBV5-4 to TRBJ1-1, with 8 bases that match TRBD1. Germline CDR1 SGHNT, CDR2 YYREEE (reference sequence). The CDR3 length is 14 residues. The trim removed 4 bases at V and 4 bases at J, leaving 6 bases unmatched. The CDR3 DNA reads as TGTGCCAGCAGCAGCAGACAGGGGACCACTGAAGCTTTCTTT. Its translation is CASSSRQGTTEAFF.

J is TRBJ2-1 and V is TRBV2; 10 nucleotides match TRBD2. CDR1 is SNHLY, CDR2 FYNNEI, per germline. The CDR3 covers 16 residues. The trim removed 2 bases at V and 8 bases at J, leaving 9 bases unmatched. This CDR3 is CASSESRPSGSDEQFF. The CDR3 DNA is TGTGCCAGCAGTGAAAGCCGGCCTAGCGGGAGTGATGAGCAGTTCTTC.

As for this clone: The junction and the germline gene differ at one end; a read error may be behind it. This chain uses TRBV18 with TRBJ2-5; D may be TRBD2 (5 bases). The CDR3 totals 14 residues. Germline values: CDR1 KGHSH, CDR2 LQKENI. The CDR3 reads CASSPLEALSTQYF. The CDR3 DNA sequence: TGTGCCAGCTCTCCACTAGAGGCACTGTCGACCCAGTACTTC.

The J gene is TRBJ1-2, the V gene TRBV5-1; D is perhaps TRBD1 (6 bases). This CDR3 has 17 amino acids. The V and J ends lost 5 bases and 7 bases respectively, with 27 bases between them. In germline, CDR1 is SGHRS, CDR2 YFSETQ. As DNA, the CDR3 is TGCGCCAGCAGTTCGGGAGTGGCAGGGGTTAATTACGCTGGCTACACCTTC. Translating gives CASSSGVAGVNYAGYTF.

The chain couples TRBV18 to TRBJ2-7; no definite D call. V was cut by 1 base and J by 3 bases, with 4 bases left in between. The germline CDR1 and CDR2 sequences are KGHSH and LQKENI. The CDR3 extends over 12 amino acids. The CDR3, as DNA: TGTGCCAGCTCACCACAGAACTACGAGCAGTACTTC. Protein product: CASSPQNYEQYF.

The chain recombines TRBV11-2 with TRBJ2-2; D is undetermined. Germline CDR1 reads SGHAT; CDR2 reads FQNNGV. V gave up 3 bases and J gave up 7 bases, with 12 bases separating them. The CDR3 runs to 14 residues. The CDR3 loop reads CASSLVDMGGELFF. The CDR3 region has the DNA TGTGCCAGCAGCTTGGTAGATATGGGCGGGGAGCTGTTTTTT.

The V gene is TRBV28, the J gene TRBJ1-5; TRBD1 is a possible D gene (5 bases). This CDR3 has 15 residues. CDR1 is MDHEN and CDR2 is SYDVKM in the germline V gene. V lost 7 bases and J 2 bases, leaving 15 bases between the germline ends. Written as DNA, the CDR3 is TGTGCCAGCATAACAGGAGAAATCGGCAATCAGCCCCAGCATTTT. Translation gives CASITGEIGNQPQHF.

This clone was picked up one time. This chain links TRBV28 with TRBJ2-5; TRBD2 agrees at 9 bases. The CDR3 has 18 residues. Germline lookup yields CDR1 MDHEN and CDR2 SYDVKM. Unmatched junction bases numbered 16, after V lost 1 base and J lost 7 bases. The CDR3 sequence is CASSLYHRLAEALGTQYF. Here the CDR3 DNA reads TGTGCCAGCAGTTTATATCATAGACTAGCGGAAGCTTTGGGGACCCAGTACTTC.

The J gene is TRBJ1-1, the V gene TRBV29-1; a possible D gene is TRBD1 (5 bases). This CDR3 region has 12 residues. V was cut by 7 bases and J by 2 bases, with 11 bases left in between. Germline values: CDR1 SQVTM, CDR2 ANQGSEA. The CDR3 coding sequence is TGCAGCGCCCCGGGGCTCAACACTGAAGCTTTCTTT. It encodes CSAPGLNTEAFF.

J is TRBJ2-6 and V is TRBV27; D tentatively fits TRBD1 or TRBD2 (5 bases each). The germline V gene has CDR1 MNHEY and CDR2 SMNVEV (reference sequence). This CDR3 has 17 residues. V was trimmed by 5 bases and J by 3 bases, leaving 17 bases between them. Here the CDR3 DNA reads TGTGCCAGCAGTCTTGGGACCGGCCCGTATGGGGCCAACGTCCTGACTTTC. Translated, it gives CASSLGTGPYGANVLTF.